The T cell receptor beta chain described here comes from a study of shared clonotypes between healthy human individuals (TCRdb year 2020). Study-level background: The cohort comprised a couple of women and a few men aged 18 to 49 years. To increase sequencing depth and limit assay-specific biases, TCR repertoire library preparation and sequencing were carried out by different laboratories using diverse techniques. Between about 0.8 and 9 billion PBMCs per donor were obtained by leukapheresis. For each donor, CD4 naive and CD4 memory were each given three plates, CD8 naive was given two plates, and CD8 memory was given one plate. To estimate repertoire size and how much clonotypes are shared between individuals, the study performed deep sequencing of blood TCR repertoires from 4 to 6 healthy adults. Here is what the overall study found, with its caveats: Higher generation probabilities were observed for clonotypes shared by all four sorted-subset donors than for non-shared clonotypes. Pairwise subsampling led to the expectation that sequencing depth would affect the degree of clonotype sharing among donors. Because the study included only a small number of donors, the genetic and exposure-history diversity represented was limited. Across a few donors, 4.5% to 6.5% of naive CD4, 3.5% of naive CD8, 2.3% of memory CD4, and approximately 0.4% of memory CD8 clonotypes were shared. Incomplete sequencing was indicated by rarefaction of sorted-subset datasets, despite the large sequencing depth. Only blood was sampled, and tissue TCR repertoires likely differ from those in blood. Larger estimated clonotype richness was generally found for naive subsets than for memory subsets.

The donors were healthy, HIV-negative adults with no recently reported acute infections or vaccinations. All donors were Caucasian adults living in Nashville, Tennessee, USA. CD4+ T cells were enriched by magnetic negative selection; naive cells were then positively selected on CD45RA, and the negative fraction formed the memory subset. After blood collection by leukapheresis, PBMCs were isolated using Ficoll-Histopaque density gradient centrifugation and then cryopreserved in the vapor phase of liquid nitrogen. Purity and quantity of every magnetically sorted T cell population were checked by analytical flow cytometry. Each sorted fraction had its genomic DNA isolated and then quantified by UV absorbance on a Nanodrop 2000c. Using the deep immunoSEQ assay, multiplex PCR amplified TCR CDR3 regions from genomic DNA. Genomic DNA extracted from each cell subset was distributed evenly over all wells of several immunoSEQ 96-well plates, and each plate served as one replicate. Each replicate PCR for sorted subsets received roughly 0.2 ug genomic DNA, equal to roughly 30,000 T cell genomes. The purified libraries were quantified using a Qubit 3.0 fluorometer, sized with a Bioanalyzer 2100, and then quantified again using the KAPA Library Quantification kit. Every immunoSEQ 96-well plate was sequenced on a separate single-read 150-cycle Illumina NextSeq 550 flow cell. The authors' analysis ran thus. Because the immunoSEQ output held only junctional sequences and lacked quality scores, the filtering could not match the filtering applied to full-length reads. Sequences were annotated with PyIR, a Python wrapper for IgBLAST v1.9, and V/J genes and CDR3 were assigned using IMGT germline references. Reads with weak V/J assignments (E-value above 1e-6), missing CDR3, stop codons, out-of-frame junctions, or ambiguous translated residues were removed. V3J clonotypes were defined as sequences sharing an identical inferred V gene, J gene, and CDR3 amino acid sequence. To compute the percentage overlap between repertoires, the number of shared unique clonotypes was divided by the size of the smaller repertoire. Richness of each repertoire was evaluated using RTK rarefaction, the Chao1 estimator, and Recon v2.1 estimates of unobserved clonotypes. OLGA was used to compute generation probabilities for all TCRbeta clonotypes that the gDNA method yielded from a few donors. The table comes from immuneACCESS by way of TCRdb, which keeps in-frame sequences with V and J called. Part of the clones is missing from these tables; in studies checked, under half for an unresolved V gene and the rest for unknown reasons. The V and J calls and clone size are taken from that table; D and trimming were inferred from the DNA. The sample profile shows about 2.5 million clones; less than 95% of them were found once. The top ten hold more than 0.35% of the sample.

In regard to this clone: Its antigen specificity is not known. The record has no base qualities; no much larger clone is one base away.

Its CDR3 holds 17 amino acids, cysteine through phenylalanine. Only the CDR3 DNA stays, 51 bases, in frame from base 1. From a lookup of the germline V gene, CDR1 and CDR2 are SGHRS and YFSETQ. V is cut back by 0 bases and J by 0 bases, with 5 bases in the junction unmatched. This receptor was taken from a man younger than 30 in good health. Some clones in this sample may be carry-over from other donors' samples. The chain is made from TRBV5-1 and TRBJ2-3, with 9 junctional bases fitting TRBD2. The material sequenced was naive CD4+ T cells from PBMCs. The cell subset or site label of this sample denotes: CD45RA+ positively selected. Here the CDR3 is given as CASSLGPSGASTDTQYF. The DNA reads TGCGCCAGCAGCTTGGGGCCTAGCGGGGCTAGCACAGATACGCAGTATTTT.